A few counts support the clone carrying this T cell receptor (beta chain). The CDR3 covers 13 residues. Deletions cut 6 bases from V and 0 bases from J, with 8 bases between. Per germline, CDR1 KGHSH and CDR2 LQKENI. The entry originates in a study of blood T cell repertoires in COVID-19. For the study at large: Donors in the United States, Italy and Spain gave samples during acute or convalescent COVID-19. PBMCs, B-cell-depleted T cells, or T cells provided the cDNA or gDNA that made up the material.

Patients of the Seattle cohort, enrolled during active infection, were followed longitudinally. Method: immunoSEQ multiplex PCR; TCRdb's copy keeps in-frame clones and lacks some. Of 220,000 or so clones listed, around four fifths were seen once; the top ten hold approximately 8%. The V gene is TRBV18, the J gene TRBJ1-1; D gene unclear. Sequencing used peripheral blood. The source of this sequence is an elderly woman with COVID-19, enrolled during active disease. CDR3 loop: CASSRTVNTEAFF. DNA for the CDR3: TGTGCCAGCTCCCGGACTGTGAACACTGAAGCTTTCTTT.